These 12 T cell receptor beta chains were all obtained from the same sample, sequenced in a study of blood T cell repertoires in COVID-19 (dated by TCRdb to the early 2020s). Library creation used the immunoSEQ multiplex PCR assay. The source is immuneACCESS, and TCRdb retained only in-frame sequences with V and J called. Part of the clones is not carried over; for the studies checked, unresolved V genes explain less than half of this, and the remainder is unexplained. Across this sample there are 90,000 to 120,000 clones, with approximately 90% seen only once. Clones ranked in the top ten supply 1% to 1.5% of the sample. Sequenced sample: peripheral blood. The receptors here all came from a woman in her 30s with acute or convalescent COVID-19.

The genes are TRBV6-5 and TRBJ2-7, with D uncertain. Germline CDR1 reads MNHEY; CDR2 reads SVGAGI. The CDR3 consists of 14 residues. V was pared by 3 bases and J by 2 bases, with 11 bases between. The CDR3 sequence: CASSYSSAPYEQYF. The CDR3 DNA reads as TGTGCCAGCAGTTATTCTAGTGCTCCCTACGAGCAGTACTTC.

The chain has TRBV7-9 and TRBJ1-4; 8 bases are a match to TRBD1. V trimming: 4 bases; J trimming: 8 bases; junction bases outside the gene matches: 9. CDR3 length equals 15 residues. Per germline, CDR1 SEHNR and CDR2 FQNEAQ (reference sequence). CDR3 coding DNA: TGTGCCAGCAGCTCCCTGACAGGGGCAGTCGAAAAACTGTTTTTT. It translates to CASSSLTGAVEKLFF.

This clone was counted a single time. The DNA for the CDR3 is TGTGCCAGCAGCGTAGACGGAGGGTCCGGGGTTGAGACCCAGTACTTC. Translated, it gives CASSVDGGSGVETQYF. The chain is built from TRBV9 and TRBJ2-5; D might be TRBD2 (6 bases). Germline loops: CDR1 SGDLS, CDR2 YYNGEE. This CDR3 has 16 amino acids. V was trimmed by 0 bases and J by 5 bases, leaving 17 bases between them. The full variable domain, in which reference TRBV9 and TRBJ2-5 provide the parts outside the CDR3, is DSGVTQTPKHLITATGQRVTLRCSPRSGDLSVYWYQQSLDQGLQFLIQYYNGEERAKGNILERFSAQQFPDLHSELNLSSLELGDSALYFCASSVDGGSGVETQYFGPGTRLLVL.

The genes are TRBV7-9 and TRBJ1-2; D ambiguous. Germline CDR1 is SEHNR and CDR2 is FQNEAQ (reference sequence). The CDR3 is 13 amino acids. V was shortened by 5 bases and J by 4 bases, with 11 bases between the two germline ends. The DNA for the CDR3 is TGTGCCAGCAGCCCCCCAACCGGCTATGGCTACACCTTC. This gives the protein CASSPPTGYGYTF.

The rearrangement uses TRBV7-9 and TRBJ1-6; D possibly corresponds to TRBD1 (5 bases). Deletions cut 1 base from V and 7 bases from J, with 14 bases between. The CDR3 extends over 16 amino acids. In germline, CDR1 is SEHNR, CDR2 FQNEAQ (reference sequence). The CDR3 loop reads CASSLGRQGRNSPLHF. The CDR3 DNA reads TGTGCCAGCAGCTTAGGTCGGCAGGGTCGAAATTCACCCCTCCACTTT.

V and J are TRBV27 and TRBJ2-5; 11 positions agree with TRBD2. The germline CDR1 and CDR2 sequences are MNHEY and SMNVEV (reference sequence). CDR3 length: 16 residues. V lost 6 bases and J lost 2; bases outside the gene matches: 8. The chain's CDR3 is CASSARLAGRQETQYF. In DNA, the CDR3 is TGTGCCAGCAGCGCACGACTAGCGGGGAGACAAGAGACCCAGTACTTC.

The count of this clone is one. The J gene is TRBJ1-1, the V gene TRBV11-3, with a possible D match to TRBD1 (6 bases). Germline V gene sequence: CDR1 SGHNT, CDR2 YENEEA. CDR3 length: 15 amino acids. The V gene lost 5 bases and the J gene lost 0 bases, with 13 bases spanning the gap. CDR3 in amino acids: CASSLSGTMNTEAFF. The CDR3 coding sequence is TGTGCCAGCAGCCTCTCCGGGACAATGAACACTGAAGCTTTCTTT.

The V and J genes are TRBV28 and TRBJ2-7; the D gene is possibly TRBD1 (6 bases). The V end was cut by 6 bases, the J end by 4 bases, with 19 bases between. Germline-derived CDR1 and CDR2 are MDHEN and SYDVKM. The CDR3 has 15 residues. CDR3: CASRRTERKMYEQYF. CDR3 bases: TGTGCCAGCAGGCGGACAGAACGAAAGATGTACGAGCAGTACTTC.

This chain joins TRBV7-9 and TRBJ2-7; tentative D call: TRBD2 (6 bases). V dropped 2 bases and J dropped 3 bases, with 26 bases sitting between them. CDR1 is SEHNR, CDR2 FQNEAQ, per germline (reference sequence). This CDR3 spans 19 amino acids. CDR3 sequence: CASSLWIVGGSETHYEQYF. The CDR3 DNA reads TGTGCCAGCAGCTTATGGATAGTCGGGGGATCGGAGACTCACTACGAGCAGTACTTC.

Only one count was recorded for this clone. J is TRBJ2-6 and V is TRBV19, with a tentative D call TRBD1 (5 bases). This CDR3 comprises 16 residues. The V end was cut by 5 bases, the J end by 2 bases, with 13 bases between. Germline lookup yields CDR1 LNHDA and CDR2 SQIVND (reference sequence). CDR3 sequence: CASSLGRRTGANVLTF. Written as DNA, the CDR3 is TGTGCCAGTAGTTTGGGGCGGCGAACTGGGGCCAACGTCCTGACTTTC. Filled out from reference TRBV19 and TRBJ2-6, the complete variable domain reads DGGITQSPKYLFRKEGQNVTLSCEQNLNHDAMYWYRQDPGQGLRLIYYSQIVNDFQKGDIAEGYSVSREKKESFPLTVTSAQKNPTAFYLCASSLGRRTGANVLTFGAGSRLTVL.

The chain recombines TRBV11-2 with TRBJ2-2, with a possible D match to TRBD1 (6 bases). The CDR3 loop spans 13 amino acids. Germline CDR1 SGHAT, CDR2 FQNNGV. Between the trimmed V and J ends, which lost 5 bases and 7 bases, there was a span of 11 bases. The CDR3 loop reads CASSLGQHGELFF. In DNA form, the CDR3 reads TGTGCCAGCAGCCTTGGACAGCACGGGGAGCTGTTTTTT.

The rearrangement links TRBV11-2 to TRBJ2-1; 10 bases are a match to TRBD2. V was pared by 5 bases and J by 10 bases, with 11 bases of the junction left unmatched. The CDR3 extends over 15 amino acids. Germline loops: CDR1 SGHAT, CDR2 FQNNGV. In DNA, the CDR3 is TGTGCCAGCAGCCCCGACAGCGGGGGGGCCCGGGAGCAGTTCTTC. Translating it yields CASSPDSGGAREQFF.